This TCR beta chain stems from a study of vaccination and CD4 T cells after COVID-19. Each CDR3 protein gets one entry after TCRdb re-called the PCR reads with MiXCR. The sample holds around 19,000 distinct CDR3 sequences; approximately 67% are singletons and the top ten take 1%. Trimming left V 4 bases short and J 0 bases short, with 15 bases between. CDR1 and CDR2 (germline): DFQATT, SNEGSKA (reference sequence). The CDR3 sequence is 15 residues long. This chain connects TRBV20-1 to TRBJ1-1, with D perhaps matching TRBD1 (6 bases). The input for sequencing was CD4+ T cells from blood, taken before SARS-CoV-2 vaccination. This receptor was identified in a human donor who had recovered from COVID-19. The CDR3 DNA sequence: TGCAGTGCTACCTCCCGGACAGTTCTGAACACTGAAGCTTTCTTT. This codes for CSATSRTVLNTEAFF.